Following are 17 T cell receptor beta chains from one sample sequenced in a study of spatial heterogeneity in lung cancer. Findings of the study overall: Expanded alpha and beta TCR counts within tumors tracked tumor mutation counts.

Sample time point: sample taken at primary tumor resection. These receptors have no known antigen. MiXCR was run by TCRdb on the 5' RACE reads, yielding one entry per CDR3 protein. The sample includes over 1,500 distinct CDR3 sequences, about 10% of them seen just once. The sequencing here drew on lung tumor tissue, taken at surgery. The receptors here all came from a female donor with early-stage non-small cell lung cancer.

This chain links TRBV29-1 with TRBJ1-5; no clear D. Germline loops: CDR1 SQVTM, CDR2 ANQGSEA. The CDR3 has 13 residues. Between the trimmed V and J ends, which lost 5 bases and 4 bases, there was a span of 12 bases. The CDR3 DNA reads as TGCAGCGTTTCGACTGGGAGGAATCAGCCCCAGCATTTT. Amino acids: CSVSTGRNQPQHF.

This clonotype is large. The chain joins TRBV23-1 to TRBJ2-7, with D uncertain. TRBV23-1 is identified as an open reading frame with a role that is uncertain. This CDR3 spans 13 amino acids. V was clipped by 8 bases and J by 1 base, with 12 bases between them. The DNA of the CDR3 is TGCGCCAGCTCCCCGCGGATGTCCTACGAGCAGTACTTC. It codes for CASSPRMSYEQYF.

By its share, this clonotype is large. CDR3 sequence: CASSYSGITDTQYF. DNA for the CDR3: TGTGCCAGCAGCTATAGCGGGATCACAGATACGCAGTATTTT. The chain uses TRBV4-2 and TRBJ2-3; TRBD2 aligns across 8 bases. Unmatched junction bases numbered 3, after V lost 5 bases and J lost 2 bases. This CDR3 has 14 amino acids. In germline, CDR1 is LGHNA, CDR2 YNFKEQ.

In its sample, this clonotype is large (0.1 to 1%). The rearrangement uses TRBV7-2 and TRBJ1-2; 8 nucleotides align to TRBD1. V lost 7 bases, J lost 3 bases, and 7 bases stayed unmatched. Germline CDR1 is SGHTA and CDR2 is FQGNSA. CDR3 length: 14 amino acids. The CDR3 DNA reads TGTGCCAGCACCCCCTCAGGGGGCGACTATGGCTACACCTTC. The encoded protein is CASTPSGGDYGYTF. The whole variable domain, remainder taken from reference TRBV7-2 and TRBJ1-2, is GAGVSQSPSNKVTEKGKDVELRCDPISGHTALYWYRQSLGQGLEFLIYFQGNSAPDKSGLPSDRFSAERTGGSVSTLTIQRTQQEDSAVYLCASTPSGGDYGYTFGSGTRLTVV.

This clonotype is judged medium-sized. J is TRBJ2-3 and V is TRBV7-6; 10 bases map to TRBD2. J gave up 1 base and V 1 base, and 8 bases lay outside the gene matches. Germline V CDR1 and CDR2: SGHVS, FNYEAQ. This CDR3 comprises 18 residues. The CDR3 DNA follows: TGTGCCAGCAGCTTAGAAGCGGGGGGGAGCCTGGGCACAGATACGCAGTATTTT. Amino acid sequence: CASSLEAGGSLGTDTQYF.

This clonotype is labeled large. The rearrangement joins TRBV6-1 to TRBJ2-1; no reliable D call. Trimming took off 2 bases at V and 4 bases at J, with 6 bases between the two ends. Per the germline V gene, CDR1 is MNHNS and CDR2 is SASEGT. This CDR3 is 13 amino acids long. CDR3 DNA sequence: TGTGCCAGCAGTGAATACTTTTACAATGAGCAGTTCTTC. Translation gives CASSEYFYNEQFF.

This clonotype is medium-sized (0.01 to 0.1%) within its sample. The rearrangement uses TRBV12-3 or TRBV12-4 and TRBJ2-7, with D tentatively TRBD1 (6 bases). CDR3 length equals 14 residues. The germline V and J ends were trimmed by 8 bases and 0 bases, with 14 bases remaining between them. In nucleotides, the CDR3 is TGTGCCAGCCGGGGAGACAGGCACTCCTACGAGCAGTACTTC. This translates into CASRGDRHSYEQYF.

This clonotype is medium-sized within its sample. The chain combines TRBV4-3 with TRBJ1-5; 11 bases line up with TRBD1. The CDR3 consists of 18 residues. Looked up from germline, CDR1 is LGHNA and CDR2 is YSLEER. Losses at the gene ends were 1 base for V and 7 bases for J; bases not matched to a gene: 12. The CDR3: CASSQGGLDRGPGQPQHF. The CDR3 nucleotides read TGCGCCAGCAGCCAAGGGGGTCTGGACAGGGGGCCAGGGCAGCCCCAGCATTTT.

This clonotype was observed many times. The chain carries TRBV7-2 and TRBJ2-5; unclear D gene. V was trimmed by 0 bases and J by 5 bases, leaving 7 bases between them. Germline V gene lookup returns CDR1 SGHTA and CDR2 FQGNSA. The CDR3 has 13 amino acids. CDR3 in DNA: TGTGCCAGCAGCTTAGCATGGTCCGAGACCCAGTACTTC. Its translation is CASSLAWSETQYF.

Sample share makes this clonotype medium-sized. The chain has TRBV28 and TRBJ2-7; a weak D match, TRBD1 (6 bases). The CDR3 is 12 residues long. Germline CDR1 reads MDHEN; CDR2 reads SYDVKM. Trimming shortened V by 3 bases and J by 6 bases, and 9 bases separated the two germline ends. The CDR3 sequence: CASSFIRGEQYF. The CDR3 DNA sequence: TGTGCCAGCAGTTTTATCAGGGGCGAGCAGTACTTC.

This clonotype is classed as medium-sized. The J gene is TRBJ1-2, the V gene TRBV27, with a weak D call TRBD1 (6 bases). With 3 bases removed from V and 8 bases from J, the gap between germline ends came to 16 bases. Looked up from germline, CDR1 is MNHEY and CDR2 is SMNVEV (reference sequence). The CDR3 is 14 residues long. The DNA of the CDR3 is TGTGCCAGCAGTTTCAATCTGGGGGCTGGGGGCTACACCTTC. The encoded protein is CASSFNLGAGGYTF.

This clonotype was counted between two and nine times. The genes are TRBV30 and TRBJ2-5; either TRBD1 or TRBD2 may supply D (6 bases each). The CDR3 contains 13 residues. Trimming pared 3 bases from V and 5 bases from J, leaving 13 bases between. CDR1 GTSNPN and CDR2 SVGIG come from the germline V gene (reference sequence). The CDR3 DNA reads as TGTGCCTGGAGCGGGGGCCAGATCGAGACCCAGTACTTC. Translated: CAWSGGQIETQYF.

This clonotype was detected many times. The chain carries TRBV10-2 and TRBJ2-2; 7 bases agree with TRBD2. With V trimmed by 0 bases and J by 4 bases, 8 bases remained unmatched. Germline V gene sequence: CDR1 WSHSY, CDR2 SAAADI. The CDR3 length is 17 residues. The CDR3 here is CASSESGAGERTGELFF. CDR3 nucleotides: TGCGCCAGCAGTGAGTCTGGGGCGGGAGAGCGCACCGGGGAGCTGTTTTTT.

Within the sample, this clonotype is medium-sized (0.01 to 0.1%). The rearrangement links TRBV11-2 to TRBJ2-7; 9 positions match TRBD1. This CDR3 spans 14 amino acids. Trimming took 3 bases from V and 2 from J; bases not matched to a gene: 2. Per germline, CDR1 SGHAT and CDR2 FQNNGV. The CDR3 loop reads CASSFGTGTYEQYF. CDR3 bases: TGTGCCAGCAGCTTCGGGACAGGGACCTACGAGCAGTACTTC.

This clonotype was counted only a few times. This chain joins TRBV11-1 and TRBJ2-1, with 7 positions matching TRBD1. The CDR3 is made up of 15 amino acids. Germline CDR1 SGHAT, CDR2 FQDESV (reference sequence). The V segment lost 5 bases and the J segment 2 bases; nucleotides outside the gene matches: 6. CDR3 region: CASSPGQVTYNEQFF. CDR3 bases: TGTGCCAGCAGCCCTGGACAGGTCACCTACAATGAGCAGTTCTTC. Filled out from reference TRBV11-1 and TRBJ2-1, the complete variable domain reads EAEVAQSPRYKITEKSQAVAFWCDPISGHATLYWYRQILGQGPELLVQFQDESVVDDSQLPKDRFSAERLKGVDSTLKIQPAELGDSAMYLCASSPGQVTYNEQFFGPGTRLTVL.

Judged by abundance, this clonotype is large (0.1 to 1%). V is TRBV6-5 and J is TRBJ2-7; D not certain. In germline, CDR1 is MNHEY, CDR2 SVGAGI. The CDR3 loop spans 10 amino acids. With 9 bases removed from V and 4 bases from J, the gap between germline ends came to 7 bases. CDR3 region: CASGAYEQYF. CDR3 bases: TGTGCCAGTGGAGCTTACGAGCAGTACTTC.

By sample fraction, this clonotype is medium-sized. This chain joins TRBV9 and TRBJ2-3, with D possibly TRBD2 on 6 matching bases. CDR3 length: 15 amino acids. Looked up from germline, CDR1 is SGDLS and CDR2 is YYNGEE. Trimming left V 4 bases short and J 4 bases short, with 16 bases between. CDR3 DNA sequence: TGTGCCAGCAGCCCCCGACTAGTCGGGGCAGATACGCAGTATTTT. This gives the protein CASSPRLVGADTQYF.